This T cell receptor (beta chain) was sequenced in a study of blood T cell repertoires in COVID-19. Study-level background: Sources were T cells, B-cell-depleted T cells, or PBMCs; the material itself was cDNA or gDNA.

Per the germline V gene, CDR1 is SGHAT and CDR2 is FQDESV (reference sequence). The CDR3 sequence is 15 residues long. The V gene lost 4 bases and the J gene lost 3 bases, with 12 bases spanning the gap. Here immunoSEQ multiplex PCR was the method, and the copy in TCRdb shows in-frame clones only, minus some. The table includes approximately 270,000 clones, over 75% detected once. Sequencing was done on a sample of peripheral blood. The clonotype was recovered from a human donor with COVID-19, enrolled during active disease. The donor label of this sample is uncertain. V gene TRBV11-1 combines with J gene TRBJ2-2; D gene uncertain. The CDR3 nucleotides read TGTGCCAGCAGCTCCGCCATCGCGTACACCGGGGAGCTGTTTTTT. This sequence encodes CASSSAIAYTGELFF.